The rows below give T cell receptor beta chains drawn from one sample of a study of OX40 agonist ivuxolimab in advanced cancers. Assay: immunoSEQ multiplex PCR; the TCRdb copy retains only in-frame clones and omits some. The sample shows 65,000 to 95,000 clones, around 90% of them seen only once. Source: CD4+ or CD8+ T cells sorted from blood, taken in a trial of the OX40 agonist ivuxolimab. Receptors originate from an adult with an advanced solid tumor such as melanoma, head and neck, liver or kidney cancer. Each CDR3 is given with its conserved first and last residue. A D gene is named only where the DNA matches it firmly. Clone size is stated in some rows and not others, as once, few, many or a class when expanded.

V: TRBV28
J: TRBJ2-1
length: 11
size: NA
D: NA
DNA: TGTGCCAGCAGTTTTTCCGGTGAGCAGTTCTTC
CDR3: CASSFSGEQFF

V: TRBV6-6
J: TRBJ1-1
length: 15
size: NA
D: NA
DNA: TGTGCCAGCAGTTACGGGGGTCGTGTGAACACTGAAGCTTTCTTT
CDR3: CASSYGGRVNTEAFF

V: TRBV28
J: TRBJ2-5
length: 14
size: NA
D: TRBD2
DNA: TGTGCCACCTGTAGGGGTAGCGGGAGGGGGACCCAGTACTTC
CDR3: CATCRGSGRGTQYF

V: TRBV27
J: TRBJ2-1
length: 13
size: NA
D: NA
DNA: TGTGCCAGCAGTGGTCTAGCGCTCAATGAGCAGTTCTTC
CDR3: CASSGLALNEQFF

V: TRBV6-6
J: TRBJ2-1
length: 12
size: NA
D: TRBD2
DNA: TGTGCCAGCGGGGAGGGCTACAATGAGCAGTTCTTC
CDR3: CASGEGYNEQFF

V: TRBV4-2
J: TRBJ2-3
length: 14
size: NA
D: TRBD2
DNA: TGTGCCAGCAGCCAAGCCTCCCCGGGACTAGTCGGGTATTTT
CDR3: CASSQASPGLVGYF

V: TRBV7-3
J: TRBJ2-2
length: 14
size: NA
D: NA
DNA: TGTGCCAGCAGCTCACAGCACAACACCGGGGAGCTGTTTTTT
CDR3: CASSSQHNTGELFF

V: TRBV20-1
J: TRBJ1-5
length: 11
size: once
D: NA
DNA: TGCAGTGCTAGTGCCGATCAGCCCCAGCATTTT
CDR3: CSASADQPQHF

V: TRBV6-5
J: TRBJ2-1
length: 15
size: NA
D: NA
DNA: TGTGCCAGCAGTACCAGGATAGGTGGGATCAATGAGCAGTTCTTC
CDR3: CASSTRIGGINEQFF

V: TRBV7-2
J: TRBJ1-1
length: 15
size: NA
D: TRBD1
DNA: TGTGCCAGCAGCTTAGAAGGGCAGGGGGCAACTGAAGCTTTCTTT
CDR3: CASSLEGQGATEAFF

V: TRBV30
J: TRBJ2-3
length: 15
size: once
D: NA
DNA: TGTGCCTGGAGTCATGCGCGGGACGGTACAGATACGCAGTATTTT
CDR3: CAWSHARDGTDTQYF

V: TRBV11-2
J: TRBJ2-1
length: 15
size: NA
D: TRBD2
DNA: TGTGCCAGCAGCCTCGGACTAGCGGTCCGCAATGAGCAGTTCTTC
CDR3: CASSLGLAVRNEQFF

V: TRBV29-1
J: TRBJ1-2
length: 11
size: NA
D: NA
DNA: TGCAGCGGGGGCGGTTACTATGGCTACACCTTC
CDR3: CSGGGYYGYTF

V: TRBV5-4
J: TRBJ2-5
length: 15
size: NA
D: NA
DNA: TGTGCCAGCAGGTCAGATAGCAAGATGGGAGAGACCCAGTACTTC
CDR3: CASRSDSKMGETQYF

V: TRBV7-9
J: TRBJ2-1
length: 12
size: NA
D: NA
DNA: TGTGCCAGCAGCTCACAGGGCTATGAGCAGTTCTTC
CDR3: CASSSQGYEQFF

V: TRBV6-1
J: TRBJ2-1
length: 14
size: NA
D: TRBD1
DNA: TGTGCCAGCAGTCCCAGACAGGGGTACAATGAGCAGTTCTTC
CDR3: CASSPRQGYNEQFF

V: TRBV4-1
J: TRBJ2-3
length: 19
size: NA
D: TRBD2
DNA: TGCGCCAGCAGCCGAGACGGGGACGGGACTAGCGGGAGAGGAGATACGCAGTATTTT
CDR3: CASSRDGDGTSGRGDTQYF

V: TRBV25-1
J: TRBJ2-7
length: 13
size: NA
D: TRBD1
DNA: TGTGCCAGCAGGGGACAGAACTCCTACGAGCAGTACTTC
CDR3: CASRGQNSYEQYF

V: TRBV7-3
J: TRBJ2-3
length: 15
size: NA
D: NA
DNA: TGTGCCAGCAGCTTAACCGGGGAAGACACAGATACGCAGTATTTT
CDR3: CASSLTGEDTDTQYF

V: TRBV19
J: TRBJ1-1
length: 14
size: NA
D: NA
DNA: TGTGCCAGTAGGATTACAGGGATGAACACTGAAGCTTTCTTT
CDR3: CASRITGMNTEAFF

V: TRBV29-1
J: TRBJ2-3
length: 14
size: NA
D: NA
DNA: TGCAGCTCCCGAGGTAGGAAAATCACAGATACGCAGTATTTT
CDR3: CSSRGRKITDTQYF

V: TRBV7-2
J: TRBJ2-3
length: 14
size: NA
D: TRBD2
DNA: TGTGCCACCGAGCGGGGACTAGCGGGAGGTACGCAGTATTTT
CDR3: CATERGLAGGTQYF

V: TRBV7-2
J: TRBJ2-7
length: 15
size: NA
D: NA
DNA: TGTGCCAGCAGCCTGCGAAGGGCAGACGCGGGCGAGCAGTACTTC
CDR3: CASSLRRADAGEQYF

V: TRBV28
J: TRBJ2-1
length: 19
size: NA
D: TRBD2
DNA: TGTGCCAGCAGTTCATCCGGGACTAGCGGGATTGTTTCCTACAATGAGCAGTTCTTC
CDR3: CASSSSGTSGIVSYNEQFF

V: TRBV28
J: TRBJ2-3
length: 19
size: NA
D: NA
DNA: TGTGCCAGCAGTTTAGTTCGGAGGGGCCGCTCTGGAAACACAGATACGCAGTATTTT
CDR3: CASSLVRRGRSGNTDTQYF

V: TRBV10-3
J: TRBJ1-1
length: 16
size: few
D: NA
DNA: TGTGCCATCAGTCATAGCCCGAGAGGGGAAGGCACTGAAGCTTTCTTT
CDR3: CAISHSPRGEGTEAFF

V: TRBV19
J: TRBJ2-1
length: 15
size: NA
D: TRBD1
DNA: TGTGCCAGTAGACTTCTGGGACAGGGGGTCGATGAGCAGTTCTTC
CDR3: CASRLLGQGVDEQFF

V: TRBV2
J: TRBJ2-1
length: 11
size: NA
D: NA
DNA: TGTGCCAGCGAAAGGTCTGTTGAGCAGTTCTTC
CDR3: CASERSVEQFF

V: TRBV19
J: TRBJ2-4
length: 18
size: NA
D: TRBD2
DNA: TGTGCCAGTAGTATGGCCCCTCCCAGCGGGGTTGCCAAAAACATTCAGTACTTC
CDR3: CASSMAPPSGVAKNIQYF

V: TRBV12-5
J: TRBJ1-5
length: 17
size: NA
D: NA
DNA: TGTGCTAGTGGTTGCTCCCTCCAGGGAGTCGGCAATCAGCCCCAGCATTTT
CDR3: CASGCSLQGVGNQPQHF

V: TRBV28
J: TRBJ2-7
length: 15
size: NA
D: TRBD1
DNA: TGTGCCAGCAGTTTAGGGGGGACAGGGGGCGCGACGCAGTACTTC
CDR3: CASSLGGTGGATQYF

V: TRBV18
J: TRBJ1-4
length: 14
size: NA
D: TRBD1
DNA: TGTGCCAGCTCCCCTACAGGGGTTGGCGAAAAACTGTTTTTT
CDR3: CASSPTGVGEKLFF

V: TRBV28
J: TRBJ2-1
length: 16
size: NA
D: NA
DNA: TGTGCCAGCAGCCTAGGAGGGAGCTTTTTCGGCAATGAGCAGTTCTTC
CDR3: CASSLGGSFFGNEQFF

V: TRBV9
J: TRBJ2-5
length: 14
size: NA
D: NA
DNA: TGTGCCAGCAGCTTCACATCCATAGGGGAGACCCAGTACTTC
CDR3: CASSFTSIGETQYF

V: TRBV7-9
J: TRBJ2-1
length: 15
size: NA
D: TRBD2
DNA: TGTGCCAGCAGCGTCGGGACTAGCGGGCGCGTTGAGCAGTTCTTC
CDR3: CASSVGTSGRVEQFF

V: TRBV7-2
J: TRBJ1-5
length: 13
size: NA
D: NA
DNA: TGTGCCAGCAGCTTAGTGGGGAATCAGCCCCAGCATTTT
CDR3: CASSLVGNQPQHF

V: TRBV18
J: TRBJ2-1
length: 14
size: NA
D: TRBD1
DNA: TGTGCCAGCTCATCGGGACAGGGGGAGAATGAGCAGTTCTTC
CDR3: CASSSGQGENEQFF

V: TRBV7-9
J: TRBJ2-1
length: 16
size: once
D: TRBD2
DNA: TGTGCCAGCAGCTTAATGGGCGGGAGCACCTACAATGAGCAGTTCTTC
CDR3: CASSLMGGSTYNEQFF

V: TRBV2
J: TRBJ1-5
length: 14
size: NA
D: NA
DNA: TGTGCCAGCAGCTCGGACGGTAGCAATCAGCCCCAGCATTTT
CDR3: CASSSDGSNQPQHF

V: TRBV6-6
J: TRBJ2-7
length: 15
size: NA
D: TRBD1
DNA: TGTGCCAGCAGGCGCAGCCGGACAGGAACCTACGAGCAGTACTTC
CDR3: CASRRSRTGTYEQYF

V: TRBV18
J: TRBJ2-5
length: 14
size: NA
D: TRBD1
DNA: TGTGCCAGCTCACAGAACAGGGGTCAAGAGACCCAGTACTTC
CDR3: CASSQNRGQETQYF

V: TRBV6-5
J: TRBJ1-4
length: 15
size: NA
D: NA
DNA: TGTGCCAGCAGTTCCTCCCCCAGGGTGCTTGAAAAACTGTTTTTT
CDR3: CASSSSPRVLEKLFF

V: TRBV27
J: TRBJ2-1
length: 15
size: NA
D: NA
DNA: TGTGCCAGCCAGGGTGGCGGGAACACCTACAATGAGCAGTTCTTC
CDR3: CASQGGGNTYNEQFF

V: TRBV29-1
J: TRBJ2-5
length: 10
size: once
D: NA
DNA: TGCAGCGTTGTCCGAGAGACCCAGTACTTC
CDR3: CSVVRETQYF

V: TRBV4-2
J: TRBJ1-4
length: 16
size: NA
D: NA
DNA: TGTGCCAGCAGCCTCGGGGAGGGGACAACTAATGAAAAACTGTTTTTT
CDR3: CASSLGEGTTNEKLFF

V: TRBV29-1
J: TRBJ2-1
length: 14
size: NA
D: TRBD1
DNA: TGCAGCGTTGCAGGGGGTCGGTCCTACAATGAGCAGTTCTTC
CDR3: CSVAGGRSYNEQFF

V: TRBV28
J: TRBJ1-5
length: 15
size: NA
D: NA
DNA: TGTGCCAGCAGTTTGCTCGGCGGTGGCAATCAGCCCCAGCATTTT
CDR3: CASSLLGGGNQPQHF

V: TRBV5-1
J: TRBJ2-3
length: 14
size: NA
D: TRBD1
DNA: TGCGCCAGCAGCCAGGACAGGGGCACAGATACGCAGTATTTT
CDR3: CASSQDRGTDTQYF